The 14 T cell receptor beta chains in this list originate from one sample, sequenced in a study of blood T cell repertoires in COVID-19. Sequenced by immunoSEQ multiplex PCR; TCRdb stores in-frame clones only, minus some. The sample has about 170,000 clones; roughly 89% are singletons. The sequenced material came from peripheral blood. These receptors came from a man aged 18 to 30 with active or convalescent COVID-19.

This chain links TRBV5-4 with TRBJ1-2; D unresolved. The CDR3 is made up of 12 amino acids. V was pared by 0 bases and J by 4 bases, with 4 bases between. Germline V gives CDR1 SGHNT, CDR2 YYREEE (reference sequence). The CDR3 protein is CASSLDFYGYTF. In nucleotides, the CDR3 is TGTGCCAGCAGCTTGGACTTCTATGGCTACACCTTC.

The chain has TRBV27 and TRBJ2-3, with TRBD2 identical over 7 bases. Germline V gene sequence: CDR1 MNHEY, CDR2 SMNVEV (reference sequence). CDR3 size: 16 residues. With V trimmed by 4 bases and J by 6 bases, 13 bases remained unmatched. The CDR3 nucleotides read TGTGCCAGCAGTTCCCCGCGGGGGTACGGCGTGGATACGCAGTATTTT. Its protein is CASSSPRGYGVDTQYF.

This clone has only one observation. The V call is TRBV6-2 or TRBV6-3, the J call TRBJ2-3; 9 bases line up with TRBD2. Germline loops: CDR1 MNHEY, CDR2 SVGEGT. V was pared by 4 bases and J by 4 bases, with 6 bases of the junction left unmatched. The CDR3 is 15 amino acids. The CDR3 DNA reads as TGTGCCAGCAGTTCGGGCGGGAGGGGCGCAGATACGCAGTATTTT. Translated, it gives CASSSGGRGADTQYF.

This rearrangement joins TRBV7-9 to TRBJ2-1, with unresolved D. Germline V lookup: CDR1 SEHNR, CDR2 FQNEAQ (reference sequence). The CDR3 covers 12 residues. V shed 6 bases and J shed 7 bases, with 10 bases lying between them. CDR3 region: CASRLRFNEQFF. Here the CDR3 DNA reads TGTGCCAGCAGGCTGCGTTTTAATGAGCAGTTCTTC.

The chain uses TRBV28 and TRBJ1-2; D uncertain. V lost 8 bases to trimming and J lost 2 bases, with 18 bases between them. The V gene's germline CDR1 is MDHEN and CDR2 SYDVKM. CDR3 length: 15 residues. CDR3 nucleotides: TGTGCCAGCGGCCAAGTGAGGGTTTCAAACTATGGCTACACCTTC. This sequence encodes CASGQVRVSNYGYTF.

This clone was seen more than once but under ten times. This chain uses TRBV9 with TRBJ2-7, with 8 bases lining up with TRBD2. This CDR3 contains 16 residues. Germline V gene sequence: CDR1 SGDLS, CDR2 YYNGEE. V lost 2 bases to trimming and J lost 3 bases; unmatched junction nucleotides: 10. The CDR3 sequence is CASSVALAATGYEQYF. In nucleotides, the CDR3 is TGTGCCAGCAGCGTGGCACTAGCGGCTACAGGCTACGAGCAGTACTTC.

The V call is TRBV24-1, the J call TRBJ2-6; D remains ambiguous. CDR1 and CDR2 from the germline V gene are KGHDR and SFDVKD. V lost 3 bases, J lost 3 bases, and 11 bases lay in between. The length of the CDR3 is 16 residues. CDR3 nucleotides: TGTGCCACCAGTGATGCCTCCCGGGTTGGGGCCAACGTCCTGACTTTC. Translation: CATSDASRVGANVLTF.

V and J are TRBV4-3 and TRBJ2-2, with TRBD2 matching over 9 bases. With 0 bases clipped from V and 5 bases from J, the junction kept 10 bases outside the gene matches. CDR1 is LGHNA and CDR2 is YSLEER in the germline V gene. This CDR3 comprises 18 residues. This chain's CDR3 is CASSQDHGAGGPTGELFF. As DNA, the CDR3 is TGCGCCAGCAGCCAAGACCACGGTGCGGGAGGGCCGACCGGGGAGCTGTTTTTT.

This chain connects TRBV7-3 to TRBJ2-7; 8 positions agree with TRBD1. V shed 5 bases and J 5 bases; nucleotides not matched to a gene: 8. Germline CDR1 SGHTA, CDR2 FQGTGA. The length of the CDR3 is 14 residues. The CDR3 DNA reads TGTGCCAGCAGCATCGGACAGGGCGCTAACGAGCAGTACTTC. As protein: CASSIGQGANEQYF.

The CDR3 sequence: CASSSAPPWGQGYGYTF. In nucleotides, the CDR3 is TGTGCCAGCAGCTCAGCACCCCCGTGGGGGCAGGGGTATGGCTACACCTTC. The chain is built from TRBV7-2 and TRBJ1-2; the D gene is possibly TRBD1 (6 bases). With 4 bases removed from V and 5 bases from J, the gap between germline ends came to 23 bases. Germline CDR1 is SGHTA and CDR2 is FQGNSA. This CDR3 is 17 amino acids long. Full variable domain (rest looked up from reference TRBV7-2 and TRBJ1-2): GAGVSQSPSNKVTEKGKDVELRCDPISGHTALYWYRQSLGQGLEFLIYFQGNSAPDKSGLPSDRFSAERTGGSVSTLTIQRTQQEDSAVYLCASSSAPPWGQGYGYTFGSGTRLTVV.

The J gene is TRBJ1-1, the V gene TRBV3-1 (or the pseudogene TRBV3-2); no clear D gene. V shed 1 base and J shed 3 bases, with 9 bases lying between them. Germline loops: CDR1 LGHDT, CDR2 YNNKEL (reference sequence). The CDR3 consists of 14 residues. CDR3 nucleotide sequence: TGTGCCAGCAGCCAAGGGTCGGGTTACACTGAAGCTTTCTTT. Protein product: CASSQGSGYTEAFF.

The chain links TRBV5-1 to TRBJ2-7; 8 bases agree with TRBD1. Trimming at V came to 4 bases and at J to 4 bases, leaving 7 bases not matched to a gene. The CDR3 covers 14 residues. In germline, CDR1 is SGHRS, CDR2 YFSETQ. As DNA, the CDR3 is TGCGCCAGCAGCCTGCAGGGGGCCCCATACGAGCAGTACTTC. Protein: CASSLQGAPYEQYF. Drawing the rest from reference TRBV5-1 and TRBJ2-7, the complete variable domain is KAGVTQTPRYLIKTRGQQVTLSCSPISGHRSVSWYQQTPGQGLQFLFEYFSETQRNKGNFPGRFSGRQFSNSRSEMNVSTLELGDSALYLCASSLQGAPYEQYFGPGTRLTVT.

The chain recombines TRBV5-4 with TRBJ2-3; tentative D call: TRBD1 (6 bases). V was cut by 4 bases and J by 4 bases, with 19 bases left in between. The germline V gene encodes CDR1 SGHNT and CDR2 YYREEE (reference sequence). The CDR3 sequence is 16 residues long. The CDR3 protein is CASSNGGGLFSDTQYF. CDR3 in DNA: TGTGCCAGCAGCAATGGTGGGGGCCTCTTTTCAGATACGCAGTATTTT.

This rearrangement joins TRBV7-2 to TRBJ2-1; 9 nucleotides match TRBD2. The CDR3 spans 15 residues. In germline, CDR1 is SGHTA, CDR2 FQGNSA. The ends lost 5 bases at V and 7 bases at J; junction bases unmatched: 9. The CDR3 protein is CASSPRTSDWNEQFF. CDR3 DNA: TGTGCCAGCAGCCCCCGGACTAGCGACTGGAATGAGCAGTTCTTC.